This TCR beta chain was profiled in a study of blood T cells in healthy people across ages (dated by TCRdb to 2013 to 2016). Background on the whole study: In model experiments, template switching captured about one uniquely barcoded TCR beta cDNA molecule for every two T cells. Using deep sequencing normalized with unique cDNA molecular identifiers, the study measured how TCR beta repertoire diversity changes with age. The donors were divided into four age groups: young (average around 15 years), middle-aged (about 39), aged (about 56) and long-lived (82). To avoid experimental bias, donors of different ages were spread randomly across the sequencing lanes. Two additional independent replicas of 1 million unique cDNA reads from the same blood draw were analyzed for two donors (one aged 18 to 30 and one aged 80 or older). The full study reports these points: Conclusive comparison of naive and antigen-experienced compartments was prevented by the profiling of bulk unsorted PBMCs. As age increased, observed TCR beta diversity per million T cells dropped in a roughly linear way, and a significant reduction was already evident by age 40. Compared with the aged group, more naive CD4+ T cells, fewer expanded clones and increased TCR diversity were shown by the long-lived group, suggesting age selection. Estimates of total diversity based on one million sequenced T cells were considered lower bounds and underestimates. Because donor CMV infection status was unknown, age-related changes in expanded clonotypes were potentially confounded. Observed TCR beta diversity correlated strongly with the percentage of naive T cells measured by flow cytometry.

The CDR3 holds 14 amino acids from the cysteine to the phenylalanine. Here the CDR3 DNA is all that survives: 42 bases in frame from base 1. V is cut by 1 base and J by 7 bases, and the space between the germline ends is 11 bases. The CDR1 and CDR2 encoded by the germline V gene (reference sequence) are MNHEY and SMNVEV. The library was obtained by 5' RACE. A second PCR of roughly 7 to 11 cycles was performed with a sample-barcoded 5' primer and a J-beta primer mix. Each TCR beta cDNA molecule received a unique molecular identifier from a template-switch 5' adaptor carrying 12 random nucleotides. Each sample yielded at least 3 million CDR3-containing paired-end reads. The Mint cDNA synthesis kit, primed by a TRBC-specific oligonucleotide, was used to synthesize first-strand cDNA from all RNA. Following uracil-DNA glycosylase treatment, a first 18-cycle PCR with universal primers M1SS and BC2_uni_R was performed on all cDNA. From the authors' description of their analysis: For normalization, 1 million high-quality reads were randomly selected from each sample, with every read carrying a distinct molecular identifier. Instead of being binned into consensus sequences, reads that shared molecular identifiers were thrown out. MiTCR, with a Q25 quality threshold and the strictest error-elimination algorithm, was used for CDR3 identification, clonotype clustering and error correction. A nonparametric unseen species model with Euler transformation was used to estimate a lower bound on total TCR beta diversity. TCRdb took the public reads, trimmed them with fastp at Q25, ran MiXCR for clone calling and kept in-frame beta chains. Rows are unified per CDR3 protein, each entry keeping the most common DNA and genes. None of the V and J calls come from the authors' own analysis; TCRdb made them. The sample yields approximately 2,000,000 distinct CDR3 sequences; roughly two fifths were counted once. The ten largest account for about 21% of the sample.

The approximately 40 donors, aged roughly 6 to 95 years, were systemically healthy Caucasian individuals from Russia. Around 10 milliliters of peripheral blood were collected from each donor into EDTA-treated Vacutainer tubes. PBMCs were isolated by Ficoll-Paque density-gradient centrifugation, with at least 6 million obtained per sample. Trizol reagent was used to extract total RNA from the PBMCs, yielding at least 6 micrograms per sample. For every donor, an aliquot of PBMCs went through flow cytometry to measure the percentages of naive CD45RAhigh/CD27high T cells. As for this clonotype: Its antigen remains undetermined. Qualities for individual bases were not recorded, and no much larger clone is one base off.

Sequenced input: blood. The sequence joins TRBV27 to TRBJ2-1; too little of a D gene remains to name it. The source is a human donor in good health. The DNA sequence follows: TGTGCCAGCAGTTTATACCCTGACTTGAATGAGCAGTTCTTC. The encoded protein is CASSLYPDLNEQFF.